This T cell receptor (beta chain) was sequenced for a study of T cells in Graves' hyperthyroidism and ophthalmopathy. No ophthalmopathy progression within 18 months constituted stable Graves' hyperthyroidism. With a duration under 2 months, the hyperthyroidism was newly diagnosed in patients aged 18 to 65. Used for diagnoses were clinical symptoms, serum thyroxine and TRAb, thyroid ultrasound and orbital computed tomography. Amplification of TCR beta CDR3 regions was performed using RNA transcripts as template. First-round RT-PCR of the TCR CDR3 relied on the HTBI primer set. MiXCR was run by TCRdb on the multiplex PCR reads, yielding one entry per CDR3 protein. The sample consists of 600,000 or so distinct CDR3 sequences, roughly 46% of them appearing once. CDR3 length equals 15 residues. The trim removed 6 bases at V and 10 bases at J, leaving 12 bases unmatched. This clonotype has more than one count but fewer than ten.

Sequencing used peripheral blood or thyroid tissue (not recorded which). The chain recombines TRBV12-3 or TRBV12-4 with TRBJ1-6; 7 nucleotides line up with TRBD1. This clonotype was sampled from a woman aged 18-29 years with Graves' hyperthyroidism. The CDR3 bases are TGTGCCAGCAGCCAAGGACAGGCAGAGTGGTCACCCCTCCACTTT. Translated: CASSQGQAEWSPLHF.